The present T cell receptor (beta chain) was sequenced within a study of blood T cells in healthy people across ages. Study-level background: Per every two T cells, about one barcoded beta molecule was captured by template switching. Findings and caveats of the study: More naive CD4+ cells and higher diversity were found in long-lived than in aged donors.

The V gene's germline CDR1 is LGHNA and CDR2 YSLEER. CDR3 length equals 14 residues. Together with a sample-barcoded 5' primer, a J-beta primer mix was included in a second PCR lasting about 7 to 12 cycles. TCRdb fed the 5' RACE reads into MiXCR, producing one record per CDR3 protein. The sample lists roughly 560,000 distinct CDR3 sequences, approximately 25% occurring once. Caucasian, healthy and from Russia, the donors were aged between about 6 and 90. In each sample, at least 6.5 million PBMCs were isolated. This clonotype was seen a handful of times. The antigen remains unidentified. At one boundary the junction diverges from the germline segment, which might be a read error. The sample was also linked to a second study, of T cells of mothers and their children.

This clonotype originated in a boy between 10 and 17 years old in good health. This chain joins TRBV4-3 and TRBJ2-7; 7 nucleotides align to TRBD1. The sample comprised blood. As DNA, the CDR3 is TGCGCCAGCAGCCCCCGGGACAGCTCCTACGAGCAGCACTTC. Protein product: CASSPRDSSYEQHF.